The source of this T cell receptor (beta chain) is a study of tumor-infiltrating lymphocytes in primary liver carcinoma. Across the whole study: Per sample, productive TCRbeta reads numbered roughly 3.5 to 7.13 million, similar across tissue types. Study conclusions and caveats: Left bulk and unsorted, the samples did not allow CD4+ and CD8+ repertoires to be compared. Overlap in tumor-adjacent and tumor-blood pairs fell below that of tumor region pairs. Significantly larger top-250-clone fractions were found in tumors than in blood (p = 0.039).

The CDR3 is made up of 13 amino acids. The trim removed 0 bases at V and 9 bases at J, leaving 2 bases unmatched. Looked up from germline, CDR1 is SGHRS and CDR2 is YFSETQ. Blood RNA was derived from unsorted whole blood, and germline DNA was extracted too. Production of TCR beta cDNA used around 0.45 ug total RNA together with a constant-region primer. Libraries covering TCR beta were generated through three nested multiplex PCR rounds (using a slightly modified ARM-PCR). TRBV1-TRBV30 forward primers paired with a C-beta reverse primer drove the first two PCR rounds, about 9 cycles each. TCRdb passed the multiplex PCR reads through MiXCR, listing each CDR3 protein once. Of 250,000 to 400,000 distinct CDR3 sequences listed, less than 75% are singletons. This clonotype was observed a single time. No antigen is known for it.

The receptor was derived from a man aged 40-49 years with primary liver carcinoma and hepatitis B virus infection. Input material: peripheral blood. This sequence joins TRBV5-1 and TRBJ2-2; 7 bases agree with TRBD2. The chain's CDR3 is CASSLGGSRELFF. The CDR3 DNA reads TGCGCCAGCAGCTTGGGCGGGAGCCGGGAGCTGTTTTTT.